Reported below is one T cell receptor beta chain. The authors carried out high-throughput sequencing of TCR beta. They applied it to CD8+ and CD4+ T cells obtained from blood. Treatment-naive patients with stable or active relapsing-remitting disease served as multiple sclerosis controls. This specimen comes from a study of CD8 T cells in Susac syndrome. RNA amounts of roughly 0.5 to 1 ug underwent reverse transcription with random hexamers. The TCR beta CDR3 was amplified by immunoSEQ multiplex PCR across 54 Vbeta, 13 Jbeta. One entry per CDR3 protein, called by TCRdb with MiXCR from the immunoSEQ multiplex PCR reads. The sample has 160,000 or so distinct CDR3 sequences, 95% to 96% seen once; the top ten hold 0.14% to 0.15%. Trimming removed 7 bases from V and 5 bases from J; junction bases left unmatched: 11. The CDR3 runs to 15 residues.

The sequence was obtained from a human donor with multiple sclerosis. Sequencing input: CD8+ T cells from PBMCs. The chain joins TRBV12-3 or TRBV12-4 to TRBJ2-4, with 7 bases identical to TRBD1. CDR3 loop: CASTVDRDNQNIQYF. DNA of the CDR3: TGTGCCAGCACCGTAGACAGGGACAATCAAAACATTCAGTACTTC.